The rows below give T cell receptor beta chains drawn from one sample of a study of cytomegalovirus exposure and HLA in healthy donors. Using immunoSEQ multiplex PCR, the repertoire was profiled, and TCRdb retains in-frame clones only, with some absent. There are some 180,000 clones in the sample; roughly 85% occur only once, and about 2.3% lies in the top ten. Sequenced sample: PBMCs. These TCRs come from a woman between 50 and 59 years old in good health and CMV-seronegative. Both conserved end residues are part of each CDR3. The D gene is left open where the match is weak. Only some rows state a clone size, as once, few, many or a class for expanded clones.

clone_size: NA; j_call: TRBJ2-3; v_call: TRBV28; d_call: NA; cdr3_nt: TGTGCCAGCAGTCCTCGGGGGAAGAGCACAGATACGCAGTATTTT; cdr3_aa: CASSPRGKSTDTQYF
clone_size: NA; j_call: TRBJ1-1; v_call: TRBV30; d_call: TRBD1; cdr3_nt: TGTGCCTGGAGTTCGGACAGGGGGGTTGAAGCTTTCTTT; cdr3_aa: CAWSSDRGVEAFF
clone_size: NA; j_call: TRBJ2-5; v_call: TRBV4-1; d_call: TRBD2; cdr3_nt: TGCGCCAGCAGCTTGGGAGGACTAGCGGACCAAGAGACCCAGTACTTC; cdr3_aa: CASSLGGLADQETQYF
clone_size: NA; j_call: TRBJ2-3; v_call: TRBV27; d_call: NA; cdr3_nt: TGTGCCAGCAGGGCATGGGATACGCAGTATTTT; cdr3_aa: CASRAWDTQYF
clone_size: NA; j_call: TRBJ2-2; v_call: TRBV5-1; d_call: TRBD1; cdr3_nt: TGCGCCAGCAGCCCCCTGGTCGGACAGGGGTCGAACACCGGGGAGCTGTTTTTT; cdr3_aa: CASSPLVGQGSNTGELFF
clone_size: NA; j_call: TRBJ2-1; v_call: TRBV6-5; d_call: NA; cdr3_nt: TGTGCCAGCAGTTACTCACGTCAGGGCATCCTCAATGAGCAGTTCTTC; cdr3_aa: CASSYSRQGILNEQFF
clone_size: NA; j_call: TRBJ1-4; v_call: TRBV27; d_call: NA; cdr3_nt: TGTGCCAGCAGTCCTCAATCGGTGGGCTTTTGGGAAAAACTGTTTTTT; cdr3_aa: CASSPQSVGFWEKLFF
clone_size: NA; j_call: TRBJ2-1; v_call: TRBV27; d_call: TRBD2; cdr3_nt: TGTGCCAGCAGTTCCGGACTAGCGGGAGTACGGCATGAGCAGTTCTTC; cdr3_aa: CASSSGLAGVRHEQFF
clone_size: NA; j_call: TRBJ2-3; v_call: TRBV5-4; d_call: NA; cdr3_nt: TGTGCCAGCAGCCCCGGCCCCACAGGGTTGGATACGCAGTATTTT; cdr3_aa: CASSPGPTGLDTQYF
clone_size: few; j_call: TRBJ1-3; v_call: TRBV28; d_call: TRBD1; cdr3_nt: TGTGCCAGCAGTTCCCCCGGGACAGCCGGAAACACCATATATTTT; cdr3_aa: CASSSPGTAGNTIYF
clone_size: NA; j_call: TRBJ1-5; v_call: TRBV4-2; d_call: NA; cdr3_nt: TGTGCCAGCAGCCAAGGAGGGTTTCTTGATCAGCCCCAGCATTTT; cdr3_aa: CASSQGGFLDQPQHF
clone_size: NA; j_call: TRBJ2-7; v_call: TRBV11-2; d_call: TRBD1; cdr3_nt: TGTGCCAGCAGCTTAGTTGGGCAGGGGGTATCCGAGCAGTACTTC; cdr3_aa: CASSLVGQGVSEQYF
clone_size: NA; j_call: TRBJ1-2; v_call: TRBV7-8; d_call: NA; cdr3_nt: TGTGCCAGCAGCCAACTCATGGTTATCAGGGCGGATGGCTACACCTTC; cdr3_aa: CASSQLMVIRADGYTF
clone_size: NA; j_call: TRBJ2-5; v_call: TRBV27; d_call: TRBD2; cdr3_nt: TGTGCCAGCAAGGGAGGGCCTCAAGAGACCCAGTACTTC; cdr3_aa: CASKGGPQETQYF
clone_size: NA; j_call: TRBJ2-7; v_call: TRBV28; d_call: TRBD1; cdr3_nt: TGTGCCAGCAGTCTGGTTAAGACAGGGGATAAAGGGCAGTACTTC; cdr3_aa: CASSLVKTGDKGQYF
clone_size: few; j_call: TRBJ1-1; v_call: TRBV28; d_call: NA; cdr3_nt: TGTGCCAGCAGTTTTCTCCCGACAGAGCTCTCGAACACTGAAGCTTTCTTT; cdr3_aa: CASSFLPTELSNTEAFF
clone_size: NA; j_call: TRBJ1-1; v_call: TRBV28; d_call: TRBD1; cdr3_nt: TGTGCCAGCAGGGGCTGGGACAGGGCTTACCCGAACACTGAAGCTTTCTTT; cdr3_aa: CASRGWDRAYPNTEAFF
clone_size: NA; j_call: TRBJ1-3; v_call: TRBV6-1; d_call: TRBD1; cdr3_nt: TGTGCCAGCAGGGGACAGGCCCTCTCTGGAAACACCATATATTTT; cdr3_aa: CASRGQALSGNTIYF
clone_size: NA; j_call: TRBJ1-5; v_call: TRBV28; d_call: NA; cdr3_nt: TGTGCCAGCAGTTTGCAGGCAAATCAGCCCCAGCATTTT; cdr3_aa: CASSLQANQPQHF
clone_size: NA; j_call: TRBJ1-1; v_call: TRBV11-2; d_call: NA; cdr3_nt: TGTGCCAGCAGCTTAGTAGAACGAGTAATGAACACTGAAGCTTTCTTT; cdr3_aa: CASSLVERVMNTEAFF
clone_size: NA; j_call: TRBJ2-6; v_call: TRBV30; d_call: NA; cdr3_nt: TGTGCTCTAAAGTCCCATTCAGGTGGGGCCAACGTCCTGACTTTC; cdr3_aa: CALKSHSGGANVLTF
clone_size: NA; j_call: TRBJ2-3; v_call: TRBV6-4; d_call: TRBD1; cdr3_nt: TGTGCCAGCAGTGACTGTTTTGGGGACAGGACGCGCACAGATACGCAGTATTTT; cdr3_aa: CASSDCFGDRTRTDTQYF
clone_size: NA; j_call: TRBJ2-7; v_call: TRBV7-9; d_call: TRBD1; cdr3_nt: TGTGCCAGCAGCCTCCGAGGGGGACAGTCCTACGAGCAGTACTTC; cdr3_aa: CASSLRGGQSYEQYF
clone_size: NA; j_call: TRBJ2-7; v_call: TRBV28; d_call: TRBD2; cdr3_nt: TGTGCCAGCAGTTTAGGGGGACTAGCGGGGGCAATTTACGAGCAGTACTTC; cdr3_aa: CASSLGGLAGAIYEQYF
clone_size: NA; j_call: TRBJ2-2; v_call: TRBV28; d_call: TRBD1; cdr3_nt: TGTGCCAGCAACTGGCAGGGGGCGCGCACCGGGGAGCTGTTTTTT; cdr3_aa: CASNWQGARTGELFF
clone_size: NA; j_call: TRBJ2-7; v_call: TRBV5-1; d_call: NA; cdr3_nt: TGCGCCAGCGGACGAGACGGGGATTACGAGCAGTACTTC; cdr3_aa: CASGRDGDYEQYF
clone_size: NA; j_call: TRBJ1-5; v_call: TRBV28; d_call: NA; cdr3_nt: TGTGCCAGCAGTCCCGGAAGTGGACTGGGGCAGCATTTT; cdr3_aa: CASSPGSGLGQHF
clone_size: NA; j_call: TRBJ1-4; v_call: TRBV23-1; d_call: TRBD1; cdr3_nt: TGCGCCAGCAGTCAAGGTGGACAGGCCCCAGAAAAACTGTTTTTT; cdr3_aa: CASSQGGQAPEKLFF
clone_size: NA; j_call: TRBJ1-5; v_call: TRBV7-2; d_call: NA; cdr3_nt: TGTGCCAGCAGCGCAGGGTATCATCAGCCCCAGCATTTT; cdr3_aa: CASSAGYHQPQHF
clone_size: NA; j_call: TRBJ2-6; v_call: TRBV15; d_call: TRBD2; cdr3_nt: TGTGCCACCAGCAGAGGTCGGGCTAGCGGGACTGGGGCCAACGTCCTGACTTTC; cdr3_aa: CATSRGRASGTGANVLTF
clone_size: NA; j_call: TRBJ2-1; v_call: TRBV2; d_call: NA; cdr3_nt: TGTGCCAGCAGTGTTGGGACTTCGATCTACAATGAGCAGTTCTTC; cdr3_aa: CASSVGTSIYNEQFF
clone_size: NA; j_call: TRBJ2-7; v_call: TRBV5-1; d_call: TRBD2; cdr3_nt: TGCGCCAGCAGCTTGGGGACTAGCGGGGGCCAGTACTTC; cdr3_aa: CASSLGTSGGQYF
clone_size: NA; j_call: TRBJ1-3; v_call: TRBV30; d_call: TRBD1; cdr3_nt: TGTGCCTGGGGGGGGGACAGGGAAGCCTCTGGAAACACCATATATTTT; cdr3_aa: CAWGGDREASGNTIYF
clone_size: NA; j_call: TRBJ1-1; v_call: TRBV28; d_call: NA; cdr3_nt: TGTGCCAGCAGTTACAGGGTCACTGAAGCTTTCTTT; cdr3_aa: CASSYRVTEAFF
clone_size: NA; j_call: TRBJ2-3; v_call: TRBV28; d_call: NA; cdr3_nt: TGTGCCAGCTTCGGGTTCGTCACAGATACGCAGTATTTT; cdr3_aa: CASFGFVTDTQYF
clone_size: NA; j_call: TRBJ2-5; v_call: TRBV7-2; d_call: NA; cdr3_nt: TGTGCCAGCAGCTCCCGGCGGGAGACCCAGTACTTC; cdr3_aa: CASSSRRETQYF
clone_size: NA; j_call: TRBJ2-6; v_call: TRBV7-8; d_call: NA; cdr3_nt: TGTGCCAGCAGCTCACAGTCCCCAGGGCTCTCTGGGGCCAACGTCCTGACTTTC; cdr3_aa: CASSSQSPGLSGANVLTF
clone_size: few; j_call: TRBJ2-3; v_call: TRBV7-2; d_call: NA; cdr3_nt: TGTGCCAGCAGCTCTCCGGGACTGAGCACAGATACGCAGTATTTT; cdr3_aa: CASSSPGLSTDTQYF
clone_size: NA; j_call: TRBJ2-5; v_call: TRBV10-3; d_call: TRBD1; cdr3_nt: TGTGCCATCAGTTCAGGGGGCAGTCAAGAGACCCAGTACTTC; cdr3_aa: CAISSGGSQETQYF
clone_size: NA; j_call: TRBJ1-1; v_call: TRBV7-3; d_call: TRBD1; cdr3_nt: TGTGCCAGCAGCCTTCCGACAGGGGTTATGAACACTGAAGCTTTCTTT; cdr3_aa: CASSLPTGVMNTEAFF
clone_size: NA; j_call: TRBJ2-7; v_call: TRBV5-4; d_call: TRBD2; cdr3_nt: TGTGCCAGCAGCGGGGGGGACGAGCAGTACTTC; cdr3_aa: CASSGGDEQYF
clone_size: NA; j_call: TRBJ2-7; v_call: TRBV7-2; d_call: TRBD1; cdr3_nt: TGTGCCAGCAGCCCTAGACAGGGGGCCTACGAGCAGTACTTC; cdr3_aa: CASSPRQGAYEQYF